These 4 T cell receptor beta chains were sequenced from one sample in a study of shared clonotypes between healthy human individuals. This table comes from immunoSEQ multiplex PCR, and its TCRdb copy is limited to in-frame clones, with some not included. The table records some 1,400,000 clones, around 95% of them present only once. Specimen: naive CD4+ T cells sorted from blood. The subset: CD45RA+ positively selected. The origin of the receptors is a man aged 25-45 years in good health.

The V call is TRBV28, the J call TRBJ2-7; possible D gene TRBD2, 6 bases. Trimming pared 7 bases from V and 4 bases from J, leaving 14 bases between. CDR1 is MDHEN, CDR2 SYDVKM, per germline. This CDR3 has 13 amino acids. CDR3 nucleotides: TGTGCCAGCACCCTTCGGGGGTTATACGAGCAGTACTTC. Encoded protein: CASTLRGLYEQYF.

This clone was counted once. The V and J genes are TRBV5-1 and TRBJ2-3; a weak D match, TRBD2 (6 bases). The CDR3 consists of 15 residues. Germline lookup yields CDR1 SGHRS and CDR2 YFSETQ. Deletions cut 0 bases from V and 2 bases from J, with 10 bases between. The CDR3 sequence is CASSLEGGNTDTQYF. In nucleotides, the CDR3 is TGCGCCAGCAGCTTGGAAGGCGGGAACACAGATACGCAGTATTTT.

This clone was detected only once. This chain joins TRBV19 and TRBJ2-1, with 9 positions matching TRBD2. J was trimmed by 8 bases and V by 1 base; bases with no gene match: 6. Germline loops: CDR1 LNHDA, CDR2 SQIVND (reference sequence). CDR3 size: 15 residues. CDR3 in DNA: TGTGCCAGTAGTATAGTCGGGACTAGCATGCATGAGCAGTTCTTC. Protein: CASSIVGTSMHEQFF.

This chain connects TRBV10-3 to TRBJ2-3; 7 nucleotides match TRBD1. This CDR3 is 14 amino acids long. J gave up 3 bases and V 6 bases, and 6 bases lay outside the gene matches. The germline gives CDR1 ENHRY, CDR2 SYGVKD. The CDR3 DNA follows: TGTGCCATCAGAGATGAACAGGGGACAGATACGCAGTATTTT. Protein: CAIRDEQGTDTQYF.